The 27 T cell receptor beta chains given below trace back to one sample, sequenced in a study of cytomegalovirus exposure and HLA in healthy donors. The PCR had 60 Vbeta and 13 Jbeta primers. Only in-frame clones appear in the TCRdb table, and some are missing; sequencing was by immunoSEQ multiplex PCR. The data hold approximately 130,000 clones, with roughly 9.6% observed a single time. Input material: PBMCs. The receptors here all came from a woman between 40 and 50 years old in good health and CMV-seropositive.

A note on this clone: One end of the junction is discordant with germline, which a read error may explain. In the same sample, other DNA sequences code for this CDR3. The chain recombines TRBV7-9 with TRBJ2-7; maybe TRBD1 (6 bases). Germline assignment: CDR1 SEHNR and CDR2 FQNEAQ (reference sequence). CDR3 length: 16 residues. CDR3 nucleotides: TGTGCCAGCAGCTTAGAGGCAGGGGCCAGACCCTACGAGAAGTACTTT. Translating gives CASSLEAGARPYEKYF.

This clone was seen a handful of times. CDR3 residues: CASTIEGGQRNTEAFF. As DNA, the CDR3 is TGTGCCAGTACCATCGAGGGGGGACAGAGGAACACTGAAGCTTTCTTT. The genes are TRBV19 and TRBJ1-1; 7 nucleotides match TRBD1. The V segment lost 7 bases and the J segment 1 base; nucleotides outside the gene matches: 12. Per the germline V gene, CDR1 is LNHDA and CDR2 is SQIVND (reference sequence). This CDR3 contains 16 residues.

This clone has only a few counts. The V call is TRBV4-1, the J call TRBJ1-4; possible D gene TRBD1, 5 bases. Germline CDR1 and CDR2: MGHRA and YSYEKL. The CDR3 length is 17 residues. V dropped 0 bases and J dropped 3 bases, with 14 bases sitting between them. CDR3 loop: CASSQDLVGGPNEKLFF. In DNA form, the CDR3 reads TGCGCCAGCAGCCAAGATCTGGTGGGGGGTCCTAATGAAAAACTGTTTTTT.

The chain has TRBV6-1 and TRBJ2-1; 14 nucleotides line up with TRBD2. Trimming at V came to 6 bases and at J to 4 bases, leaving 2 bases not matched to a gene. This CDR3 spans 15 amino acids. Germline V gene data show CDR1 as MNHNS and CDR2 as SASEGT. As DNA, the CDR3 is TGTGCCAGCAGGACTAGCGGGGGGGGTTACAATGAGCAGTTCTTC. This encodes CASRTSGGGYNEQFF.

Notes on this clone: An end of the junction does not agree with germline; a read error may underlie this. The chain joins TRBV2 to TRBJ1-3; D gene ambiguous. There are 13 residues in the CDR3. Germline CDR1 and CDR2: SNHLY and FYNNEI. This chain's CDR3 is CASSQAARDTIYF. The CDR3 nucleotides read TGTGCCAGCAGTCAAGCAGCACGGGACACCATATATTTT.

The chain carries TRBV15 and TRBJ2-1; maybe TRBD2 (5 bases). Germline assignment: CDR1 LNHNV and CDR2 YYDKDF (reference sequence). With 0 bases removed from V and 6 bases from J, the gap between germline ends came to 21 bases. CDR3 length: 18 residues. Here the CDR3 DNA reads TGTGCCACCAGCAGAGATCCTATCGGCCCTTTGCGGGCCAATGAGCAGTTCTTC. This gives the protein CATSRDPIGPLRANEQFF.

The V call is TRBV19, the J call TRBJ2-1; TRBD1 might be the D (5 bases). Germline V CDR1 and CDR2: LNHDA, SQIVND (reference sequence). Between the trimmed V and J ends, which lost 8 bases and 5 bases, there was a span of 13 bases. This CDR3 spans 13 amino acids. The CDR3 reads CASRKQENNEQFF. The CDR3 nucleotides are TGTGCCAGTCGTAAACAGGAAAACAATGAGCAGTTCTTC.

V is TRBV10-3 and J is TRBJ2-7; tentative D call: TRBD2 (5 bases). V lost 5 bases, J lost 6 bases, and 17 bases lay in between. This CDR3 region has 14 residues. CDR1 is ENHRY and CDR2 is SYGVKD in the germline V gene. The CDR3 DNA sequence: TGTGCCATCAGTCCCTATGAGGGCAACCGCGAGCAGTACTTC. Amino acids: CAISPYEGNREQYF.

This clone was seen a handful of times. V usage is TRBV5-1 and J usage is TRBJ2-7, with a weak D call TRBD1 (5 bases). V lost 2 bases, J lost 1 base, and 16 bases lay in between. Germline assignment: CDR1 SGHRS and CDR2 YFSETQ. This CDR3 spans 16 amino acids. The CDR3 here is CASSFYRNSPSYEQYF. The CDR3 DNA sequence: TGCGCCAGCAGCTTCTACAGGAATTCCCCTTCCTACGAGCAGTACTTC.

The chain combines TRBV7-7 with TRBJ2-2; 10 positions match TRBD1. Trimming took 5 bases from V and 4 from J; bases not matched to a gene: 4. The CDR3 covers 15 residues. The germline V gene encodes CDR1 SSHAT and CDR2 FNYEAQ (reference sequence). The CDR3 here is CASSPGQGTTGELFF. For the CDR3, the DNA is TGTGCCAGCAGCCCGGGACAGGGGACCACCGGGGAGCTGTTTTTT. The entire variable domain, with the rest obtained from reference TRBV7-7 and TRBJ2-2, is as follows: GAGVSQSPRYKVTKRGQDVTLRCDPISSHATLYWYQQALGQGPEFLTYFNYEAQPDKSGLPSDRFSAERPEGSISTLTIQRTEQRDSAMYRCASSPGQGTTGELFFGEGSRLTVL.

The genes are TRBV10-3 and TRBJ2-1; D is ambiguous. Germline V CDR1 and CDR2: ENHRY, SYGVKD. The CDR3 is 12 residues long. Deletions cut 5 bases from V and 3 bases from J, with 5 bases between. DNA for the CDR3: TGTGCCATCAGTCCCCGCTACAATGAGCAGTTCTTC. Protein: CAISPRYNEQFF.

The V call is TRBV7-9, the J call TRBJ2-7; TRBD1 is a possible D gene (6 bases). The CDR3 consists of 15 residues. Germline V gene lookup returns CDR1 SEHNR and CDR2 FQNEAQ (reference sequence). V dropped 1 base and J dropped 9 bases, with 19 bases sitting between them. In DNA form, the CDR3 reads TGTGCCAGCAGCTTAGACGGTAGCAGGGGTCCTGGGCAGTACTTC. It yields the protein CASSLDGSRGPGQYF.

The V and J genes are TRBV5-4 and TRBJ1-4; D is undetermined. Germline V CDR1 and CDR2: SGHNT, YYREEE (reference sequence). The length of the CDR3 is 16 residues. The ends were cut back, 4 bases at V and 8 bases at J, with 21 bases in the middle. The CDR3 DNA follows: TGTGCCAGCAGCGCTGACACGGAAATTCACACGGAAAAACTGTTTTTT. Amino acids: CASSADTEIHTEKLFF.

The gene calls are TRBV5-4 and TRBJ1-1, with 7 bases matching TRBD1. The J segment lost 4 bases and the V segment lost 4 bases, leaving 4 bases of the junction unmatched. The CDR3 runs 13 residues. Germline V lookup: CDR1 SGHNT, CDR2 YYREEE (reference sequence). The CDR3 is CASSPQGSTEAFF. The DNA of the CDR3 is TGTGCCAGCAGCCCACAGGGGAGCACTGAAGCTTTCTTT. The variable domain in full, completed from reference TRBV5-4 and TRBJ1-1, reads ETGVTQSPTHLIKTRGQQVTLRCSSQSGHNTVSWYQQALGQGPQFIFQYYREEENGRGNFPPRFSGLQFPNYSSELNVNALELDDSALYLCASSPQGSTEAFFGQGTRLTVV.

This clone was counted only a few times. V usage is TRBV25-1 and J usage is TRBJ1-2; D not resolved. This CDR3 contains 11 residues. Trimming pared 5 bases from V and 7 bases from J, leaving 8 bases between. CDR1 is MGHDK and CDR2 is SYGVNS in the germline V gene. Here the CDR3 DNA reads TGTGCCAGCAGTAGCTCTTTTGGCTACACCTTC. The encoded protein is CASSSSFGYTF.

This chain connects TRBV18 to TRBJ2-3, with 8 nucleotides matching TRBD2. CDR3 length: 16 amino acids. J lost 6 bases, V lost 3 bases, and 11 bases had no gene match. Germline values: CDR1 KGHSH, CDR2 LQKENI. The CDR3 sequence is CASSPGLAAPSDTQYF. For the CDR3, the DNA is TGTGCCAGCTCACCTGGACTAGCCGCCCCGTCGGATACGCAGTATTTT. Supplemented by reference TRBV18 and TRBJ2-3, the full variable domain reads NAGVMQNPRHLVRRRGQEARLRCSPMKGHSHVYWYRQLPEEGLKFMVYLQKENIIDESGMPKERFSAEFPKEGPSILRIQQVVRGDSAAYFCASSPGLAAPSDTQYFGPGTRLTVL.

This clone has a handful of counts. The chain uses TRBV29-1 and TRBJ2-7, with D perhaps TRBD1 (6 bases). The germline V gene has CDR1 SQVTM and CDR2 ANQGSEA. The CDR3 length is 15 residues. V lost 4 bases to trimming and J lost 3 bases, with 19 bases between them. The CDR3 nucleotides are TGCAGCGTTGTGACCGGGACATCATCCCGCTACGAGCAGTACTTC. It translates to CSVVTGTSSRYEQYF.

The J gene is TRBJ2-5, the V gene TRBV18, with 8 positions matching TRBD1. CDR3 length: 14 residues. Germline CDR1 is KGHSH and CDR2 is LQKENI. V shed 6 bases and J 2 bases; nucleotides not matched to a gene: 5. The CDR3 DNA sequence: TGTGCCAGCTCCACAGGGACAGGACAAGAGACCCAGTACTTC. This gives the protein CASSTGTGQETQYF.

A few counts support this clone. The CDR3 nucleotides read TGCGCCAGCAGCTTGGTTGCAGGGTCGAACACTGAAGCTTTCTTT. It translates to CASSLVAGSNTEAFF. The chain recombines TRBV5-1 with TRBJ1-1, with a possible D match to TRBD1 (5 bases). The CDR3 loop spans 15 amino acids. Trimming stripped 0 bases from V and 1 base from J, with 10 bases between. Germline V lookup: CDR1 SGHRS, CDR2 YFSETQ.

This clone was observed a few times. The chain carries TRBV6-6 and TRBJ1-1; D call uncertain. Germline lookup yields CDR1 MNHNY and CDR2 SVGAGI (reference sequence). The CDR3 is 12 residues long. V dropped 6 bases and J dropped 5 bases, with 10 bases sitting between them. CDR3 residues: CASSPVKTEAFF. CDR3 DNA: TGTGCCAGCAGCCCAGTCAAAACTGAAGCTTTCTTT.

V usage is TRBV6-1 and J usage is TRBJ2-5; 8 bases line up with TRBD1. Per germline, CDR1 MNHNS and CDR2 SASEGT. This CDR3 region has 15 residues. The ends lost 5 bases at V and 0 bases at J; junction bases unmatched: 5. CDR3 region: CASSPRQGYQETQYF. The DNA for the CDR3 is TGTGCCAGCAGTCCGAGACAGGGGTACCAAGAGACCCAGTACTTC.

This clone came up a few times. The chain has TRBV5-1 and TRBJ2-5; 8 bases fit TRBD1. J lost 2 bases, V lost 4 bases, and 7 bases had no gene match. CDR3 length: 15 amino acids. In germline, CDR1 is SGHRS, CDR2 YFSETQ. The CDR3, as DNA: TGCGCCAGCAGCACAGGACAGGGTCCGCAAGAGACCCAGTACTTC. Protein sequence: CASSTGQGPQETQYF.

This clone was detected only once. The rearrangement uses TRBV19 and TRBJ2-5; D possibly corresponds to TRBD1 (6 bases). Trimming stripped 4 bases from V and 4 bases from J, with 16 bases between. CDR1 is LNHDA, CDR2 SQIVND, per germline (reference sequence). The CDR3 spans 15 residues. The CDR3 spells CASSTKGVGRETQYF. Written as DNA, the CDR3 is TGTGCCAGTAGTACTAAGGGGGTAGGTCGAGAGACCCAGTACTTC.

CDR3 residues: CASSLASSGGRVQETQYF. The CDR3 DNA is TGTGCCAGCAGCTTAGCGAGTAGCGGGGGGCGGGTCCAAGAGACCCAGTACTTC. The chain combines TRBV7-2 with TRBJ2-5; 10 bases map to TRBD2. Germline-derived CDR1 and CDR2 are SGHTA and FQGNSA. The CDR3 is 18 amino acids. V dropped 0 bases and J dropped 1; count of bases not matched to a gene: 8.

J is TRBJ2-3 and V is TRBV4-1; tentatively, D is TRBD1 (5 bases). V lost 0 bases, J lost 4 bases, and 14 bases lay in between. This CDR3 contains 16 residues. CDR1 is MGHRA, CDR2 YSYEKL, per germline. The DNA of the CDR3 is TGCGCCAGCAGCCAAGAAGGCAGGGTAAACGCAGATACGCAGTATTTT. Its translation is CASSQEGRVNADTQYF.

The chain has TRBV18 and TRBJ1-1, with D perhaps matching TRBD1 (6 bases). Per germline, CDR1 KGHSH and CDR2 LQKENI. Trimming stripped 4 bases from V and 1 base from J, with 16 bases between. The CDR3 covers 16 residues. CDR3 sequence (DNA): TGTGCCAGCTCACGACTGAGACAGGACAGGAACACTGAAGCTTTCTTT. Translation gives CASSRLRQDRNTEAFF.

The V gene is TRBV7-7, the J gene TRBJ2-2; TRBD2 might be the D (6 bases). Germline CDR1 reads SSHAT; CDR2 reads FNYEAQ (reference sequence). CDR3 length: 17 amino acids. Trimming removed 5 bases at V and 4 bases at J, with 20 bases between. CDR3 sequence: CASSNLGGVAGTGELFF. The DNA of the CDR3 is TGTGCCAGCAGCAACCTCGGCGGGGTTGCGGGCACCGGGGAGCTGTTTTTT.